This passage covers 24 T cell receptor beta chains from one sample sequenced in a study of neoadjuvant nivolumab and ipilimumab in lung cancer. The data were produced by immunoSEQ multiplex PCR, yet TCRdb's version contains in-frame clones alone and is incomplete. Counted here are 44,000 or so clones, roughly 91% occurring once; the ten biggest clones make up about 3.5%. Sequencing was performed on blood, taken before neoadjuvant nivolumab, alone or with ipilimumab. The receptors shown here come from an adult with non-small cell lung cancer. Some clones in this sample may be carry-over from other donors' samples.

The V and J genes are TRBV19 and TRBJ1-1, with no clear D. Between the trimmed V and J ends, which lost 3 bases and 9 bases, there was a span of 17 bases. The CDR3 consists of 14 residues. Germline assignment: CDR1 LNHDA and CDR2 SQIVND (reference sequence). The CDR3 nucleotides are TGTGCCAGTAGTATCCCCGGGGAGAATGCGAAAGCTTTCTTT. Its translation: CASSIPGENAKAFF.

The gene calls are TRBV7-3 and TRBJ2-3; D gene ambiguous. Germline assignment: CDR1 SGHTA and CDR2 FQGTGA. The CDR3 contains 14 residues. Deletions cut 2 bases from V and 2 bases from J, with 8 bases between. In DNA, the CDR3 is TGTGCCAGCAGCTTACAAGGGCTCACAGATACGCAGTATTTT. This sequence encodes CASSLQGLTDTQYF.

This chain links TRBV30 with TRBJ2-5; 16 nucleotides line up with TRBD2. J was trimmed by 5 bases and V by 4 bases; bases with no gene match: 7. The CDR3 extends over 16 amino acids. Germline-derived CDR1 and CDR2 are GTSNPN and SVGIG (reference sequence). In DNA, the CDR3 is TGTGCCTGGACCCGGGGACTAGCGGGAGGGCCGGAGACCCAGTACTTC. It translates to CAWTRGLAGGPETQYF.

This rearrangement joins TRBV9 to TRBJ2-7; the match to TRBD2 covers 13 bases. Germline V CDR1 and CDR2: SGDLS, YYNGEE. This CDR3 contains 14 residues. The J segment lost 4 bases and the V segment lost 4 bases, leaving 2 bases of the junction unmatched. CDR3 residues: CASSRGLAGYEQYF. The CDR3 DNA sequence: TGTGCCAGCAGCAGGGGACTAGCGGGGTACGAGCAGTACTTC.

This clone appeared a few times. This sequence joins TRBV29-1 and TRBJ1-2, with D possibly being TRBD1 (5 bases). The germline gives CDR1 SQVTM, CDR2 ANQGSEA. V shed 4 bases and J shed 6 bases, with 9 bases lying between them. This CDR3 is built from 11 residues. In DNA form, the CDR3 reads TGCAGCGTTGGCGGGACTAATGGCTACACCTTC. It codes for CSVGGTNGYTF. Full variable domain (rest looked up from reference TRBV29-1 and TRBJ1-2): SAVISQKPSRDICQRGTSLTIQCQVDSQVTMMFWYRQQPGQSLTLIATANQGSEATYESGFVIDKFPISRPNLTFSTLTVSNMSPEDSSIYLCSVGGTNGYTFGSGTRLTVV.

The V call is TRBV18, the J call TRBJ2-7; 7 bases agree with TRBD2. The CDR3 spans 13 residues. J gave up 6 bases and V 2 bases, and 4 bases lay outside the gene matches. Germline V lookup: CDR1 KGHSH, CDR2 LQKENI. The CDR3 sequence is CASSPSGGSEQYF. CDR3 DNA: TGTGCCAGCTCACCATCCGGGGGGTCCGAGCAGTACTTC.

As regards this clone: This sample includes further DNA sequences coding for the same CDR3. This sequence joins TRBV5-1 and TRBJ2-6; D unresolved. The germline gives CDR1 SGHRS, CDR2 YFSETQ. CDR3 size: 14 residues. Trimming removed 4 bases at V and 0 bases at J, with 5 bases between. The CDR3 coding sequence is TGCGCCAGCAGCGGGGACTCTGGGGCCAACGTCCTGACTTTC. Amino acids: CASSGDSGANVLTF.

The chain uses TRBV18 and TRBJ2-2; 10 bases are a match to TRBD2. Unmatched junction bases numbered 9, after V lost 3 bases and J lost 5 bases. Germline assignment: CDR1 KGHSH and CDR2 LQKENI. The CDR3 is 17 residues long. CDR3 protein: CASSPATSGMGTGELFF. The CDR3 region has the DNA TGTGCCAGCTCACCGGCTACTAGCGGGATGGGGACCGGGGAGCTGTTTTTT.

The genes are TRBV10-3 and TRBJ1-2; 7 nucleotides agree with TRBD1. Germline CDR1 reads ENHRY; CDR2 reads SYGVKD. The V segment lost 5 bases and the J segment 8 bases; nucleotides outside the gene matches: 8. This CDR3 spans 13 amino acids. The CDR3 sequence is CAISSTGLDGYTF. The CDR3 DNA is TGTGCCATCAGTTCGACAGGGTTGGACGGCTACACCTTC.

V and J are TRBV10-1 and TRBJ1-5; the D is unclear. The germline V gene encodes CDR1 WNHNN and CDR2 SYGVQD (reference sequence). V was cut by 0 bases and J by 5 bases, with 5 bases left in between. The CDR3 consists of 13 residues. The CDR3 sequence: CASSESGYQPQHF. The CDR3, as DNA: TGCGCCAGCAGTGAGTCGGGGTATCAGCCCCAGCATTTT.

This chain joins TRBV29-1 and TRBJ2-1; 11 nucleotides align to TRBD1. V trimming: 7 bases; J trimming: 4 bases; junction bases outside the gene matches: 3. The V gene's germline CDR1 is SQVTM and CDR2 ANQGSEA. The CDR3 totals 13 residues. The CDR3 is CSARDRGYNEQFF. CDR3 sequence (DNA): TGCAGCGCTCGGGACAGGGGGTACAATGAGCAGTTCTTC.

The J gene is TRBJ1-1, the V gene TRBV5-4, with D hard to call. The V and J ends lost 1 base and 2 bases respectively, with 6 bases between them. Germline CDR1 is SGHNT and CDR2 is YYREEE (reference sequence). CDR3 length equals 13 residues. The CDR3 bases are TGTGCCAGCAGCTTGATCGACAACACTGAAGCTTTCTTT. It is translated as CASSLIDNTEAFF.

The chain couples TRBV2 to TRBJ2-5; 8 positions match TRBD2. This CDR3 comprises 15 residues. V shed 1 base, J shed 3 bases, and the junction held 4 bases outside the gene matches. Germline-derived CDR1 and CDR2 are SNHLY and FYNNEI. The CDR3 coding sequence is TGTGCCAGCAGTGAAGGTGGGACTAGGAAAGAGACCCAGTACTTC. It is translated as CASSEGGTRKETQYF.

A few counts support this clone. V is TRBV7-8 and J is TRBJ2-7; 11 bases align to TRBD2. The germline CDR1 and CDR2 sequences are SGHVS and FQNEAQ. J gave up 7 bases and V 1 base, and 6 bases lay outside the gene matches. This CDR3 has 15 residues. The CDR3 nucleotides read TGTGCCAGCAGCTTAGAGAGACTAGCGGGAAAGGAGCAGTACTTC. Protein: CASSLERLAGKEQYF.

The DNA for the CDR3 is TGTGCCAGCGGGATTAGCAATCAGCCCCAGCATTTT. This translates into CASGISNQPQHF. The genes are TRBV7-9 and TRBJ1-5; no clear D. The ends were cut back, 8 bases at V and 0 bases at J, with 5 bases in the middle. This CDR3 region has 12 residues. CDR1 and CDR2 (germline): SEHNR, FQNEAQ (reference sequence).

Only a few counts were recorded for this clone. This sequence joins TRBV29-1 and TRBJ2-3, with a weak D call TRBD1 (6 bases). Germline-derived CDR1 and CDR2 are SQVTM and ANQGSEA. V lost 3 bases and J 1 base, leaving 14 bases between the germline ends. The length of the CDR3 is 15 residues. Written as DNA, the CDR3 is TGCAGCGTTGATGGTTCAGGGGAGCGCACAGATACGCAGTATTTT. Its translation is CSVDGSGERTDTQYF.

The gene calls are TRBV7-9 and TRBJ2-5; TRBD1 agrees at 9 bases. The V gene end was trimmed by 3 bases and the J gene end by 2 bases; junction bases not matched to a gene: 4. The CDR3 runs 15 residues. Germline loops: CDR1 SEHNR, CDR2 FQNEAQ (reference sequence). The CDR3 here is CASSFGDREQETQYF. Here the CDR3 DNA reads TGTGCCAGCAGCTTCGGGGACAGGGAACAAGAGACCCAGTACTTC.

The chain recombines TRBV18 with TRBJ1-2; the D gene is possibly TRBD1 (6 bases). Germline lookup yields CDR1 KGHSH and CDR2 LQKENI. V was trimmed by 2 bases and J by 5 bases, leaving 15 bases between them. CDR3 length: 15 residues. The CDR3 DNA sequence: TGTGCCAGCTCACCATCCGCCGGGGGCCTATATGGCTACACCTTC. Translation: CASSPSAGGLYGYTF.

V and J are TRBV30 and TRBJ1-4, with 10 nucleotides matching TRBD1. The CDR3 spans 15 residues. CDR1 GTSNPN and CDR2 SVGIG come from the germline V gene (reference sequence). J was trimmed by 4 bases and V by 3 bases; bases with no gene match: 5. This CDR3 reads CAWRDRGAFNEKLFF. The CDR3 DNA reads TGTGCCTGGAGGGACAGGGGGGCCTTTAATGAAAAACTGTTTTTT.

The genes are TRBV5-1 and TRBJ1-4; possible D gene TRBD1, 5 bases. This CDR3 region has 15 residues. The V end was cut by 0 bases, the J end by 8 bases, with 14 bases between. Germline CDR1 and CDR2: SGHRS and YFSETQ. As DNA, the CDR3 is TGCGCCAGCAGCTTGGCCCGGGCAGGGCAGGAAAAACTGTTTTTT. The encoded protein is CASSLARAGQEKLFF.

V is TRBV5-1 and J is TRBJ2-2, with D tentatively TRBD1 (5 bases). Germline V gene data show CDR1 as SGHRS and CDR2 as YFSETQ. CDR3 length: 14 amino acids. V shed 3 bases and J shed 1 base, with 7 bases lying between them. The CDR3 nucleotides are TGCGCCAGCAGCTCCGGACAGAACACCGGGGAGCTGTTTTTT. It encodes CASSSGQNTGELFF.

This clone came up once. The chain has TRBV2 and TRBJ2-3, with D perhaps matching TRBD1 (6 bases). V was clipped by 3 bases and J by 4 bases, with 14 bases between them. Germline assignment: CDR1 SNHLY and CDR2 FYNNEI. The CDR3 runs 15 residues. In DNA form, the CDR3 reads TGTGCCAGCAGTGATCCGGCTTGGGGGCCAGATACGCAGTATTTT. This sequence encodes CASSDPAWGPDTQYF.

This clone was detected a few times. The V gene is TRBV2, the J gene TRBJ2-3; no clear D. The CDR3 is 16 amino acids. In germline, CDR1 is SNHLY, CDR2 FYNNEI. The germline V and J ends were trimmed by 1 base and 0 bases, with 11 bases remaining between them. This CDR3 reads CASSEGNRASTDTQYF. The CDR3 nucleotides are TGTGCCAGCAGTGAAGGAAACCGTGCTAGCACAGATACGCAGTATTTT.

The chain carries TRBV30 and TRBJ2-7; no definite D call. The CDR3 is 11 residues long. Germline lookup yields CDR1 GTSNPN and CDR2 SVGIG (reference sequence). V was trimmed by 5 bases and J by 7 bases, leaving 12 bases between them. CDR3 residues: CAWVTSGEQYF. DNA for the CDR3: TGTGCCTGGGTGACGAGTGGGGAGCAGTACTTC.